Listed below are T cell receptor beta chains from one sample, sequenced in a study of blood T cell repertoires in COVID-19. Here immunoSEQ multiplex PCR was the method, and the copy in TCRdb shows in-frame clones only, minus some. The sample consists of roughly 54,000 clones, 85% to 95% of them appearing once. The sample consisted of peripheral blood. The receptor set was obtained from a man aged 45-60 years with acute or convalescent COVID-19. The CDR3 runs from the conserved cysteine through the conserved F or W. A D gene is named only where the DNA matches it firmly. Clone size is given for some rows only: seen once, a few or many times, or a class if the clone is expanded.

v_call: TRBV5-1
j_call: TRBJ1-2
clone_size: -
d_call: -
cdr3_nt: TGCGCCAGCGGTGACAGAGCCAACTATGGCTACACCTTC
cdr3_aa: CASGDRANYGYTF

v_call: TRBV6-6
j_call: TRBJ2-3
clone_size: -
d_call: -
cdr3_nt: TGTGCCAGCAGTTCCCTCAACGCGGCCCGGAATACGCAGTATTTT
cdr3_aa: CASSSLNAARNTQYF

v_call: TRBV18
j_call: TRBJ1-6
clone_size: -
d_call: -
cdr3_nt: TGTGCCAGCTCACCATCGGGGAAAAATTCACCCCTCCACTTT
cdr3_aa: CASSPSGKNSPLHF

v_call: TRBV7-8
j_call: TRBJ2-3
clone_size: -
d_call: -
cdr3_nt: TGTGCCAGCAGCCGAGTAGGGCCAGGGCTTGCAGATACGCAGTATTTT
cdr3_aa: CASSRVGPGLADTQYF

v_call: TRBV7-2
j_call: TRBJ1-2
clone_size: once
d_call: -
cdr3_nt: TGTGCCAGCAGCTTAGGTGGCGGGGAGGGATATGGCTACACCTTC
cdr3_aa: CASSLGGGEGYGYTF

v_call: TRBV19
j_call: TRBJ2-2
clone_size: -
d_call: TRBD2
cdr3_nt: TGTGCCAGTACCCCGTGGGGGGAGGGCGTCACCGGGGAGCTGTTTTTT
cdr3_aa: CASTPWGEGVTGELFF

v_call: TRBV6-5
j_call: TRBJ1-2
clone_size: -
d_call: TRBD1
cdr3_nt: TGTGCCAGCAGCCAGGGGGAGTATGGCTACACCTTC
cdr3_aa: CASSQGEYGYTF

v_call: TRBV14
j_call: TRBJ1-2
clone_size: -
d_call: -
cdr3_nt: TGTGCCAGCAGCCGCTCGCGGACAGTGAATAACTATGGCTACACCTTC
cdr3_aa: CASSRSRTVNNYGYTF

v_call: TRBV5-1
j_call: TRBJ1-1
clone_size: -
d_call: TRBD1
cdr3_nt: TGCGCCAGCAGCTCGGGACAGAGGAACACTGAAGCTTTCTTT
cdr3_aa: CASSSGQRNTEAFF

v_call: TRBV7-9
j_call: TRBJ2-2
clone_size: -
d_call: -
cdr3_nt: TGTGCCAGCAGCCCAACCCGGGGAACTACCGGGGAGCTGTTTTTT
cdr3_aa: CASSPTRGTTGELFF

v_call: TRBV5-6
j_call: TRBJ2-2
clone_size: -
d_call: TRBD1
cdr3_nt: TGTGCCAGCAGGGCGACAGGGGGCTGGGCCGGGGAGCTGTTTTTT
cdr3_aa: CASRATGGWAGELFF

v_call: TRBV7-2
j_call: TRBJ1-3
clone_size: -
d_call: TRBD1
cdr3_nt: TGTGCCAGCAGCTTAGGGGGGACAGGGTCAGCTGGAAACACCATATATTTT
cdr3_aa: CASSLGGTGSAGNTIYF

v_call: TRBV4-3
j_call: TRBJ2-7
clone_size: once
d_call: TRBD1
cdr3_nt: TGCGCCAGCAGCCAAGTTGGGACAGTTAGAGGCGAGCAGTACTTC
cdr3_aa: CASSQVGTVRGEQYF

v_call: TRBV5-5
j_call: TRBJ1-6
clone_size: -
d_call: -
cdr3_nt: TGTGCCAGCAGCTTGGTACAGACCTCAAATTCACCCCTCCACTTT
cdr3_aa: CASSLVQTSNSPLHF

v_call: TRBV4-1
j_call: TRBJ2-2
clone_size: -
d_call: TRBD2
cdr3_nt: TGCGCCAGCAGCCAACCTAGCGGGAGGGCCTATACCGGGGAGCTGTTTTTT
cdr3_aa: CASSQPSGRAYTGELFF

v_call: TRBV18
j_call: TRBJ2-4
clone_size: few
d_call: -
cdr3_nt: TGTGCCAGCTCACGGACAGTAGATTTAGCCAAAAACATTCAGTACTTC
cdr3_aa: CASSRTVDLAKNIQYF

v_call: TRBV6-6
j_call: TRBJ1-5
clone_size: -
d_call: -
cdr3_nt: TGTGCCAGCAGTTACGGGGGCAAACGTAGCAATCAGCCCCAGCATTTT
cdr3_aa: CASSYGGKRSNQPQHF

v_call: TRBV7-8
j_call: TRBJ1-5
clone_size: -
d_call: TRBD1
cdr3_nt: TGTGCCAGCAGCTCGACAGGGGCCAACCAGCCCCAGCATTTT
cdr3_aa: CASSSTGANQPQHF

v_call: TRBV5-8
j_call: TRBJ1-1
clone_size: once
d_call: -
cdr3_nt: TGTGCCAGCAGCTTGGTTCCAGGGGTGAACACTGAAGCTTTCTTT
cdr3_aa: CASSLVPGVNTEAFF

v_call: TRBV23-1
j_call: TRBJ2-3
clone_size: -
d_call: -
cdr3_nt: TGCGCCAGCGGGCGGCTGGACTATAGCACAGATACGCAGTATTTT
cdr3_aa: CASGRLDYSTDTQYF

v_call: TRBV6-2/TRBV6-3
j_call: TRBJ1-5
clone_size: -
d_call: TRBD1
cdr3_nt: TGTGCCAGCAGTGACGGACAGGGCAATCAGCCCCAGCATTTT
cdr3_aa: CASSDGQGNQPQHF

v_call: TRBV6-6
j_call: TRBJ2-7
clone_size: once
d_call: TRBD1
cdr3_nt: TGTGCCAGCAGCAGAGGACAGGGACCATACGAGCAGTACTTC
cdr3_aa: CASSRGQGPYEQYF

v_call: TRBV5-3
j_call: TRBJ2-7
clone_size: -
d_call: TRBD2
cdr3_nt: TGTGCCAGAAGCTTCAGGGATGGACTAGCAATCTCCTACGAGCAGTACTTC
cdr3_aa: CARSFRDGLAISYEQYF

v_call: TRBV23-1
j_call: TRBJ1-5
clone_size: -
d_call: TRBD1
cdr3_nt: TGCGCCAGCAGTCAATCGAAGGGACAGGGAAGGTTGCCCCAGCATTTT
cdr3_aa: CASSQSKGQGRLPQHF

v_call: TRBV6-5
j_call: TRBJ2-6
clone_size: once
d_call: TRBD1
cdr3_nt: TGTGCCAGCAGTTACCCTACAGGGGCTGGGGCCAACGTCCTGACTTTC
cdr3_aa: CASSYPTGAGANVLTF

v_call: TRBV4-1
j_call: TRBJ2-2
clone_size: -
d_call: -
cdr3_nt: TGCGCCAGCAGCCTCGCAGGTTCTCCCGGGGAGCTGTTTTTT
cdr3_aa: CASSLAGSPGELFF

v_call: TRBV5-6
j_call: TRBJ2-1
clone_size: -
d_call: TRBD2
cdr3_nt: TGTGCCAGCAGCTTGGATAGGACTAGCGGGAGTAATGAGCAGTTCTTC
cdr3_aa: CASSLDRTSGSNEQFF

v_call: TRBV30
j_call: TRBJ1-5
clone_size: -
d_call: TRBD1
cdr3_nt: TGTGCCTGGAGTGTACGGGGGTCCGGGACAGGGAATCAGCCCCAGCATTTT
cdr3_aa: CAWSVRGSGTGNQPQHF

v_call: TRBV28
j_call: TRBJ1-2
clone_size: -
d_call: TRBD1
cdr3_nt: TGTGCCAGCAGTTTACGGACAGGCCTGTATGGCTACACCTTC
cdr3_aa: CASSLRTGLYGYTF

v_call: TRBV5-1
j_call: TRBJ1-1
clone_size: few
d_call: -
cdr3_nt: TGCGCCAGCAGCCGAGGTAGTTGGGTGGCGAACACTGAAGCTTTCTTT
cdr3_aa: CASSRGSWVANTEAFF

v_call: TRBV24-1
j_call: TRBJ1-5
clone_size: -
d_call: TRBD1
cdr3_nt: TGTGCCACCAGTGATTCCAAGGCCCTAACAGGGGATAGCAATCAGCCCCAGCATTTT
cdr3_aa: CATSDSKALTGDSNQPQHF

v_call: TRBV6-1
j_call: TRBJ2-7
clone_size: once
d_call: TRBD1
cdr3_nt: TGTGCCAGCAGTGAAGCTCGACAGGGTGCCTACGAGCAGTACTTC
cdr3_aa: CASSEARQGAYEQYF

v_call: TRBV19
j_call: TRBJ1-2
clone_size: -
d_call: TRBD1
cdr3_nt: TGTGCCAGTAGTCCAAATGGACAGGACCCCTATGGCTACACCTTC
cdr3_aa: CASSPNGQDPYGYTF

v_call: TRBV4-3
j_call: TRBJ1-1
clone_size: -
d_call: TRBD1
cdr3_nt: TGCGCCAGCAGCCAAGTGGACAGGGAGAACACTGAAGCTTTCTTT
cdr3_aa: CASSQVDRENTEAFF

v_call: TRBV2
j_call: TRBJ1-4
clone_size: -
d_call: -
cdr3_nt: TGTGCCAGCACGCTGGACGGACTCGAAAAACTGTTTTTT
cdr3_aa: CASTLDGLEKLFF

v_call: TRBV6-2/TRBV6-3
j_call: TRBJ1-6
clone_size: -
d_call: TRBD1
cdr3_nt: TGTGCCAGCAGCCCCGGACAGGGCGGGTCACCCCTCCACTTT
cdr3_aa: CASSPGQGGSPLHF

v_call: TRBV5-4
j_call: TRBJ2-7
clone_size: -
d_call: -
cdr3_nt: TGTGCCAGCAGCCCCTCTAGCGCCTCCTACGAGCAGTACTTC
cdr3_aa: CASSPSSASYEQYF

v_call: TRBV2
j_call: TRBJ2-7
clone_size: -
d_call: TRBD1
cdr3_nt: TGTGCCAGCACTAGGGACAGTACCTACGAGCAGTACTTC
cdr3_aa: CASTRDSTYEQYF

v_call: TRBV18
j_call: TRBJ1-2
clone_size: -
d_call: -
cdr3_nt: TGTGCCAGCTCACCAAGAAGCGGAAACTCCGCGGATGGCTACACCTTC
cdr3_aa: CASSPRSGNSADGYTF

v_call: TRBV2
j_call: TRBJ1-2
clone_size: -
d_call: -
cdr3_nt: TGTGCCAGTGGACACGACTATGGCTACACCTTC
cdr3_aa: CASGHDYGYTF

v_call: TRBV19
j_call: TRBJ1-4
clone_size: once
d_call: TRBD1
cdr3_nt: TGTGCCAGTAGGAAGCCGGGACAGGGGGATGAAAAACTGTTTTTT
cdr3_aa: CASRKPGQGDEKLFF

v_call: TRBV3-1/TRBV3-2
j_call: TRBJ2-7
clone_size: once
d_call: TRBD2
cdr3_nt: TGTGCCAGCAGCCAAAGGGGACTAGCGGGAGGGCCGCCGTACTTC
cdr3_aa: CASSQRGLAGGPPYF

v_call: TRBV10-1
j_call: TRBJ2-2
clone_size: -
d_call: TRBD2
cdr3_nt: TGCGCCAGCAGTGTAGGGACTAGCGGACTGAACACCGGGGAGCTGTTTTTT
cdr3_aa: CASSVGTSGLNTGELFF

v_call: TRBV18
j_call: TRBJ1-5
clone_size: -
d_call: -
cdr3_nt: TGTGCCAGCTCACGACAGGATAGCAATCAGCCCCAGCATTTT
cdr3_aa: CASSRQDSNQPQHF

v_call: TRBV2
j_call: TRBJ2-5
clone_size: -
d_call: TRBD1
cdr3_nt: TGTGCCAGCAGTGAAGGCCCGAGGGGGCTGAAGACCCAGTACTTC
cdr3_aa: CASSEGPRGLKTQYF

v_call: TRBV11-2
j_call: TRBJ1-1
clone_size: -
d_call: -
cdr3_nt: TGTGCCAGCAGCTTCTTAAGGCCCCGAGGAAACACTGAAGCTTTCTTT
cdr3_aa: CASSFLRPRGNTEAFF

v_call: TRBV5-1
j_call: TRBJ1-2
clone_size: -
d_call: -
cdr3_nt: TGCGCCAGCAGCTTGGAGTCGGGGTCTGGCAACTATGGCTACACCTTC
cdr3_aa: CASSLESGSGNYGYTF

v_call: TRBV5-1
j_call: TRBJ2-5
clone_size: -
d_call: TRBD1
cdr3_nt: TGCGCCAGCAGCTTGGGTACAGGGGCGGCCCAAGAGACCCAGTACTTC
cdr3_aa: CASSLGTGAAQETQYF

v_call: TRBV19
j_call: TRBJ2-5
clone_size: -
d_call: TRBD1
cdr3_nt: TGTGCCAGTAGTATAGACCATGGACAGGGAGAGACCCAGTACTTC
cdr3_aa: CASSIDHGQGETQYF

v_call: TRBV6-5
j_call: TRBJ1-6
clone_size: once
d_call: TRBD1
cdr3_nt: TGTGCCAGCAGTTACAAGGGACAGGTCTATTCACCCCTCCACTTT
cdr3_aa: CASSYKGQVYSPLHF

v_call: TRBV6-1
j_call: TRBJ2-6
clone_size: -
d_call: TRBD2
cdr3_nt: TGTGCCAGCAGTGAAGAGGCGGGAGGGTGGTCTGGGGCCAACGTCCTGACTTTC
cdr3_aa: CASSEEAGGWSGANVLTF

v_call: TRBV27
j_call: TRBJ2-7
clone_size: -
d_call: -
cdr3_nt: TGTGCCAGCAGTTTAGGCGACTTTCCTTACCCCGGCGAGCAGTACTTC
cdr3_aa: CASSLGDFPYPGEQYF

v_call: TRBV9
j_call: TRBJ1-1
clone_size: -
d_call: -
cdr3_nt: TGTGCCAGCAGCGTAGGAGACACTGAAGCTTTCTTT
cdr3_aa: CASSVGDTEAFF

v_call: TRBV12-5
j_call: TRBJ1-1
clone_size: -
d_call: -
cdr3_nt: TGTGCTAGTGGTTTGCCCCAAGGGGGAAGCACTGAAGCTTTCTTT
cdr3_aa: CASGLPQGGSTEAFF

v_call: TRBV11-2
j_call: TRBJ1-4
clone_size: once
d_call: -
cdr3_nt: TGTGCCAGCAGCATCTACGGAGGGACTAATGAAAAACTGTTTTTT
cdr3_aa: CASSIYGGTNEKLFF